This T cell receptor beta chain is from a study of OX40 agonist ivuxolimab in advanced cancers. For the study at large: The dose-escalation cohort had hepatocellular carcinoma, melanoma, renal cell or head and neck cancer. Three patients had partial responses: one hepatocellular carcinoma, two cutaneous melanoma.

Autoimmune disease history or systemic immunosuppression led to patients being barred. This table comes from immunoSEQ multiplex PCR, and its TCRdb copy is limited to in-frame clones, with some not included. The table has roughly 20,000 clones, 80% to 90% seen once; the top ten hold about a sixth. Study-level findings and limits: On average, CD8+ T cells had more expanded clones than CD4+.

A single count supports this clone. Its antigen is as yet unknown. The CDR3 spans 15 residues. Germline V gene data show CDR1 as SGHRS and CDR2 as YFSETQ. The germline V and J ends were trimmed by 4 bases and 3 bases, with 16 bases remaining between them. This TCR derives from an adult with an advanced solid tumor such as melanoma, head and neck, liver or kidney cancer. The chain recombines TRBV5-1 with TRBJ2-5; possible D gene TRBD1, 6 bases. The sequencing here drew on CD4+ or CD8+ T cells sorted from blood, taken in a trial of the OX40 agonist ivuxolimab. CDR3 DNA sequence: TGCGCCAGCAGCGAGGAAGGGGGAGTAAAAGAGACCCAGTACTTC. Protein sequence: CASSEEGGVKETQYF.